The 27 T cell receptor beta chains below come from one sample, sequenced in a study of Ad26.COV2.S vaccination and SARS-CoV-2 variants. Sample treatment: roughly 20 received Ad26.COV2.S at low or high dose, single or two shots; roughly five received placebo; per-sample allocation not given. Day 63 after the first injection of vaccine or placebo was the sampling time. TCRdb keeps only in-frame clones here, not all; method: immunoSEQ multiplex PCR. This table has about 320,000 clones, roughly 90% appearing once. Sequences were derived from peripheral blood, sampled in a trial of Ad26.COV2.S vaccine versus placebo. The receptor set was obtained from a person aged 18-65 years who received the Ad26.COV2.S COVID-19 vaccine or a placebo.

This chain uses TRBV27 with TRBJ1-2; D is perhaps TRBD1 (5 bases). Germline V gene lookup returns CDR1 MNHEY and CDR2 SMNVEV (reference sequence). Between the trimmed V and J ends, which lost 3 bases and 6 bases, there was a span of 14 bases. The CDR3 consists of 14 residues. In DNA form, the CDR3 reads TGTGCCAGCAGTTTGATCCGGGGCCGGGATGGCTACACCTTC. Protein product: CASSLIRGRDGYTF.

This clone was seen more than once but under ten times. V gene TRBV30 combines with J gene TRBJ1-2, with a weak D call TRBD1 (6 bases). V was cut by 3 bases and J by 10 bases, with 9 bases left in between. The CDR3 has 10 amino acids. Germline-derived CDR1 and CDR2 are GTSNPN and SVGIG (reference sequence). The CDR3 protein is CAWRKGDYTF. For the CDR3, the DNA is TGTGCCTGGAGAAAGGGGGACTACACCTTC.

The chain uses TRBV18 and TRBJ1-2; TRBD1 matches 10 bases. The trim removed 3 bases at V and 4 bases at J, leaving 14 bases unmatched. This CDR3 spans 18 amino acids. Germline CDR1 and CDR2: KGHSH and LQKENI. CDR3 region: CASSPDTGTGDSVYGYTF. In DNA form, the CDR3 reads TGTGCCAGCTCACCGGATACCGGGACAGGGGATTCAGTCTATGGCTACACCTTC.

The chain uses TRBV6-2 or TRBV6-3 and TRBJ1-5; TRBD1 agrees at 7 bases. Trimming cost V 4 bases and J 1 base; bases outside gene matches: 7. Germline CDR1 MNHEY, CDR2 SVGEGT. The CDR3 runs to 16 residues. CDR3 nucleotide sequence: TGTGCCAGCAGTTTGACAGGGACAGTGAGCAATCAGCCCCAGCATTTT. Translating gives CASSLTGTVSNQPQHF.

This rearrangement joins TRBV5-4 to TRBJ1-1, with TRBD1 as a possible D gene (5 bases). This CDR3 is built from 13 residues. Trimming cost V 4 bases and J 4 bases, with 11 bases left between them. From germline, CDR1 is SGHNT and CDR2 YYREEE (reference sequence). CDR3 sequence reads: CASSPGGGTEAFF. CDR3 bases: TGTGCCAGCAGCCCCGGGGGGGGCACTGAAGCTTTCTTT.

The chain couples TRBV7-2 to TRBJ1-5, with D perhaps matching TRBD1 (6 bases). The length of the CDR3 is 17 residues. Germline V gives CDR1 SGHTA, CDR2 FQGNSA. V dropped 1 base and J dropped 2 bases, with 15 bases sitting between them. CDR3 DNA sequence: TGTGCCAGCAGCTTAGAGGGACAACTTGAGGGCAATCAGCCCCAGCATTTT. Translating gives CASSLEGQLEGNQPQHF.

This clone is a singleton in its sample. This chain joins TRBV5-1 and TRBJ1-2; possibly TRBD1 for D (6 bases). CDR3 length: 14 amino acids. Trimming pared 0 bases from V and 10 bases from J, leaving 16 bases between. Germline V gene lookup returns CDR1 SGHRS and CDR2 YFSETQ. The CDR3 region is CASSLEGTGSDYTF. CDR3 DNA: TGCGCCAGCAGCTTGGAGGGTACAGGGAGTGACTACACCTTC. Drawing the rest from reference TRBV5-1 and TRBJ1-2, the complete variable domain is KAGVTQTPRYLIKTRGQQVTLSCSPISGHRSVSWYQQTPGQGLQFLFEYFSETQRNKGNFPGRFSGRQFSNSRSEMNVSTLELGDSALYLCASSLEGTGSDYTFGSGTRLTVV.

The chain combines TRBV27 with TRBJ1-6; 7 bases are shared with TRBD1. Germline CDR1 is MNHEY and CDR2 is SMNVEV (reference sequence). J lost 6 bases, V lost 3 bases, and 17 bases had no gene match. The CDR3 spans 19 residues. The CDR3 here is CASSFRGFSLQGFNSPLHF. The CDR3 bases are TGTGCCAGCAGTTTTCGGGGCTTTTCCCTACAGGGGTTTAATTCACCCCTCCACTTT.

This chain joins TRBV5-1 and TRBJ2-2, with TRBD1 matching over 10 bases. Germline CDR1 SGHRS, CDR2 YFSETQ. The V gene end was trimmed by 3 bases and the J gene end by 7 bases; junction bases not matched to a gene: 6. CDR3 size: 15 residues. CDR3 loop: CASSSPGQGLGELFF. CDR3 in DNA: TGCGCCAGCAGCTCCCCGGGACAGGGGCTCGGGGAGCTGTTTTTT. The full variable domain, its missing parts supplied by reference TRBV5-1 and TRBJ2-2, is KAGVTQTPRYLIKTRGQQVTLSCSPISGHRSVSWYQQTPGQGLQFLFEYFSETQRNKGNFPGRFSGRQFSNSRSEMNVSTLELGDSALYLCASSSPGQGLGELFFGEGSRLTVL.

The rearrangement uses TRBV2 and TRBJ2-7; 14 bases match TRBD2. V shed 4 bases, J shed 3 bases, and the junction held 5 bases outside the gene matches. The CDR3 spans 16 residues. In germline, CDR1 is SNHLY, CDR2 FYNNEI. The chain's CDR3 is CASSASGTSGSYEQYV. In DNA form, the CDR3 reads TGTGCCAGCAGTGCCTCAGGGACTAGCGGGAGCTACGAGCAGTACGTC.

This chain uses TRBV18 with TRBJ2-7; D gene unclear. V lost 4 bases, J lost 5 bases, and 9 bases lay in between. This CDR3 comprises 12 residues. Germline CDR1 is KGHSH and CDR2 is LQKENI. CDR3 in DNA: TGTGCCAGCTCACTTTTGCCACACGAGCAGTACTTC. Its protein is CASSLLPHEQYF.

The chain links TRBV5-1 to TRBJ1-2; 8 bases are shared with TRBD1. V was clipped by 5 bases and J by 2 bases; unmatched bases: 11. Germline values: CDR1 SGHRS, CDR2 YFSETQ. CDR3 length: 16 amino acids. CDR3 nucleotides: TGCGCCAGCAGACCCCGTCAGGGGGCTGCCAACTATGGCTACACCTTC. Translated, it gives CASRPRQGAANYGYTF.

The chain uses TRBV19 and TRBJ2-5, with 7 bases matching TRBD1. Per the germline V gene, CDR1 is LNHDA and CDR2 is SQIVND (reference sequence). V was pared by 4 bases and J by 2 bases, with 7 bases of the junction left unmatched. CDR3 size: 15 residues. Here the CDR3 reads CASSRGAGGQETQYF. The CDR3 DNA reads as TGTGCCAGTAGTAGAGGGGCAGGGGGTCAAGAGACCCAGTACTTC.

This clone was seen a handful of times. CDR3 in DNA: TGTGCCAGCAGCTTATCCGGGGGCTCCTATAATTCACCCCTCCACTTT. It translates to CASSLSGGSYNSPLHF. V gene TRBV5-4 combines with J gene TRBJ1-6; tentative D call: TRBD1 (5 bases). From germline, CDR1 is SGHNT and CDR2 YYREEE (reference sequence). The V gene lost 2 bases and the J gene lost 0 bases, with 9 bases spanning the gap. The length of the CDR3 is 16 residues.

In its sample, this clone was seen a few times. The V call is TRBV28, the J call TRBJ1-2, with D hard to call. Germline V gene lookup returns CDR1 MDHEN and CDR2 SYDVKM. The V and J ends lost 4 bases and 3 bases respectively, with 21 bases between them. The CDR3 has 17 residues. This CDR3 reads CASSSTGLTSAHYGYTF. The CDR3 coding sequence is TGTGCCAGCAGTTCGACCGGCTTAACGTCAGCCCACTATGGCTACACCTTC.

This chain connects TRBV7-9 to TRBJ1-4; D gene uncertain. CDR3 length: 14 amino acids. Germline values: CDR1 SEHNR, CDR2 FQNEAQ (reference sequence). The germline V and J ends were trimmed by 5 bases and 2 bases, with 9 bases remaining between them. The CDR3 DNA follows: TGTGCCAGCAGCCCGGAGAACACTAATGAAAAACTGTTTTTT. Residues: CASSPENTNEKLFF.

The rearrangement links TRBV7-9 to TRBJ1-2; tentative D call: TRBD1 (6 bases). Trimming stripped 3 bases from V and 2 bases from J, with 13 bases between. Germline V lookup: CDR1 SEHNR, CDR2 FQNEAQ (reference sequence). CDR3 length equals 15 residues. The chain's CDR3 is CASSFTGTPNYGYTF. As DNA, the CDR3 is TGTGCCAGCAGCTTTACAGGGACCCCCAACTATGGCTACACCTTC.

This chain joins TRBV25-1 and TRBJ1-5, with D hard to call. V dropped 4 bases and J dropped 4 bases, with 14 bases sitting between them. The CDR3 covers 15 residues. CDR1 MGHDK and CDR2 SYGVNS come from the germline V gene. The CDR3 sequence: CASSGAGGRNQPQHF. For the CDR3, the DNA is TGTGCCAGCAGTGGGGCAGGAGGGAGGAATCAGCCCCAGCATTTT.

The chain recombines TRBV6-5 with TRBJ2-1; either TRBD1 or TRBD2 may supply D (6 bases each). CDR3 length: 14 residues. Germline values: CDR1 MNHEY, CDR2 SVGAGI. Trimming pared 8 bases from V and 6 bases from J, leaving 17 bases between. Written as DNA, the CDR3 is TGTGCCAGCCGGCCCCGGGGGCCCTCCAATGAGCAGTTCTTC. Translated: CASRPRGPSNEQFF.

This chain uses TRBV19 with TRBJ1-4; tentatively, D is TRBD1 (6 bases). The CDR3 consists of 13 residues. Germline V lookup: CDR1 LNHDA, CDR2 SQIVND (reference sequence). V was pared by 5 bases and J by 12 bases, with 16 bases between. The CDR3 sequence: CASSVTPRGELFF. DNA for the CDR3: TGTGCCAGTAGTGTTACTCCGAGGGGGGAACTGTTTTTT.

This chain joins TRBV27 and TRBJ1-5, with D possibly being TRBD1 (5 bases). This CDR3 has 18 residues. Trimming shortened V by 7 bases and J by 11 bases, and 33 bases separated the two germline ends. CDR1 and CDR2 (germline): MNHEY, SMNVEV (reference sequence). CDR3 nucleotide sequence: TGTGCCAGCAATTGGTGTCAAAGTGGGACGGCGGCAGGGAAGTCCCAGCATTTT. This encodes CASNWCQSGTAAGKSQHF.

CDR3 bases: TGTGCCAGCAGTTACAGGGCCGTAGGCGGGGAGCTGTTTTTT. This encodes CASSYRAVGGELFF. The chain recombines TRBV6-5 with TRBJ2-2, with D uncertain. V was clipped by 2 bases and J by 7 bases, with 11 bases between them. There are 14 residues in the CDR3. CDR1 MNHEY and CDR2 SVGAGI come from the germline V gene.

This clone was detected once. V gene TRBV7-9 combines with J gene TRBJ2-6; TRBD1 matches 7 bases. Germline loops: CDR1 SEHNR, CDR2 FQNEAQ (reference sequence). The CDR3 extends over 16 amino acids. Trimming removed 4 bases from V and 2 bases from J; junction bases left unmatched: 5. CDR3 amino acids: CASSSPGGTGANVLTF. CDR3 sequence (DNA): TGTGCCAGCAGCTCCCCAGGGGGTACTGGGGCCAACGTCCTGACTTTC.

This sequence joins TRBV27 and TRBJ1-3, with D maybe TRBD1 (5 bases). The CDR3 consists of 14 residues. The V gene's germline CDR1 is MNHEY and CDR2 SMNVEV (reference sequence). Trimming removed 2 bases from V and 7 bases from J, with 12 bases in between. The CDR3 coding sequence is TGTGCCAGCAGTTTAGGGGGAGTGGGGAACACCATATATTTT. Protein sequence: CASSLGGVGNTIYF.

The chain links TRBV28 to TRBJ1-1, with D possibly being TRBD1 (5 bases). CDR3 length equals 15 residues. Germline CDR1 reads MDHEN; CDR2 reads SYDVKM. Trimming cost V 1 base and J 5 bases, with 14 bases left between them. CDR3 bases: TGTGCCAGCAGTTTATCGGGGGGAGGAGGGACTGAAGCTTTCTTT. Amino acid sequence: CASSLSGGGGTEAFF.

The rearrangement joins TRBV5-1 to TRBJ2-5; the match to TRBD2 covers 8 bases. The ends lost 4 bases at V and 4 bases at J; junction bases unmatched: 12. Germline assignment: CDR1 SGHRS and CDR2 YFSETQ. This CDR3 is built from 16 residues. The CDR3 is CASSPARAGAVETQYF. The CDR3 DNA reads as TGCGCCAGCAGCCCCGCCCGAGCGGGAGCGGTAGAGACCCAGTACTTC.

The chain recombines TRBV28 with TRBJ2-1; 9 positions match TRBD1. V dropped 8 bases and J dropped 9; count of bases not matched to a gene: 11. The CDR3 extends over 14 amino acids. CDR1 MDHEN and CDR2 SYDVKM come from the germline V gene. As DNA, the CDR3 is TGTGCCAGCTGGGGAATGGGACAGGGACTTGAGCAGTTCTTC. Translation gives CASWGMGQGLEQFF.